The rows below give T cell receptor beta chains drawn from one sample of a study of spatial heterogeneity in lung cancer. TCRdb re-analysed the 5' RACE reads in MiXCR, keeping a single row per CDR3 protein. In the table there are roughly 3,500 distinct CDR3 sequences, approximately 6% of which are singletons. Material: lung tumor tissue, obtained at surgery. These receptors came from a female donor with early-stage non-small cell lung cancer. The CDR3 runs from the conserved cysteine through the conserved F or W. A D gene is named only where the DNA matches it firmly. Sizes are listed as once, few, many or a size class.

size	D	J	V	DNA	CDR3
medium-sized	TRBD1	TRBJ2-1	TRBV11-2	TGTGCCAGCAGCACAGGGGGCTACAATGAGCAGTTCTTC	CASSTGGYNEQFF
many	TRBD1	TRBJ1-6	TRBV4-3	TGCGCCAGCAGCCCCGGACAGGGAACTTCACCCCTCCACTTT	CASSPGQGTSPLHF
many	NA	TRBJ2-5	TRBV6-5	TGTGCCAGCAGTTATAGAAGCATGTGGCCGACCCTTGAAGAGACCCAGTACTTC	CASSYRSMWPTLEETQYF
many	NA	TRBJ2-3	TRBV27	TGTGCCAGCAGAAGGGACCAGCGGGATACGCAGTATTTT	CASRRDQRDTQYF
medium-sized	TRBD1	TRBJ2-1	TRBV6-2/TRBV6-3	TGTGCCAGCATCTCCGGGACAGTCTACAATGAGCAGTTCTTC	CASISGTVYNEQFF
few	TRBD2	TRBJ2-1	TRBV12-3/TRBV12-4	TGTGCCAGCAGTTTGGGGACTAGCGATGAGCAGTTCTTC	CASSLGTSDEQFF
many	TRBD2	TRBJ2-1	TRBV9	TGTGCCAGCAGCGTAGTTAGCGGGAGTAGGAATGAGCAGTTCTTC	CASSVVSGSRNEQFF
medium-sized	TRBD2	TRBJ2-4	TRBV6-5	TGTGCCGCTCTGAGCGGGAGCACGAACATTCAGTACTTC	CAALSGSTNIQYF
medium-sized	TRBD1	TRBJ1-1	TRBV2	TGTGCCAGCAGTACCGGGACAGGGGCGAACACTGAAGCTTTCTTT	CASSTGTGANTEAFF
many	TRBD2	TRBJ2-4	TRBV20-1	TGCAGTGCTCAGGGAAGCGGGGGAGGAATACGTATAGCCAAAAACATTCAGTACTTC	CSAQGSGGGIRIAKNIQYF
medium-sized	TRBD1	TRBJ2-5	TRBV5-1	TGCGCCAGCAGCTCTACGGGGACAGGGAAAGAGACCCAGTACTTC	CASSSTGTGKETQYF
medium-sized	NA	TRBJ1-5	TRBV6-2/TRBV6-3	TGTGCCAGCAGTTACAGGGACATGAGGTGGCCCCAGCATTTT	CASSYRDMRWPQHF
medium-sized	TRBD1	TRBJ1-2	TRBV18	TGTGCCAGCTCACAGCCCCCGGGACAGCTGAGCGGCTACACCTTC	CASSQPPGQLSGYTF
medium-sized	NA	TRBJ1-2	TRBV28	TGTGCCAGCAGTACCACTTCTTCGGGCGTCCATGGCTACACCTTC	CASSTTSSGVHGYTF
few	TRBD1	TRBJ2-5	TRBV24-1	TGTGCCACCAGTGATCGGGGACAGGGATCGGAGACCCAGTACTTC	CATSDRGQGSETQYF
many	NA	TRBJ2-3	TRBV3-1	TGTGCCAGCAGCCGGGACACAGATACGCAGTATTTT	CASSRDTDTQYF
medium-sized	NA	TRBJ1-5	TRBV6-5	TGTGCCAGCAGTCCGGGACACCGAAATCAGCCCCAGCATTTT	CASSPGHRNQPQHF
medium-sized	TRBD1	TRBJ1-2	TRBV18	TGTGCCAGCTCACCACCTGGGACAGGGCCCTATGGCTACACCTTC	CASSPPGTGPYGYTF
medium-sized	NA	TRBJ1-6	TRBV7-9	TGTGCCAGCAGCTCCGCCGCCTATAATTCACCCCTCCACTTT	CASSSAAYNSPLHF
medium-sized	NA	TRBJ1-1	TRBV10-3	TGTGCCATCAGGGGAGGACAGCTGAACACTGAAGCTTTCTTT	CAIRGGQLNTEAFF